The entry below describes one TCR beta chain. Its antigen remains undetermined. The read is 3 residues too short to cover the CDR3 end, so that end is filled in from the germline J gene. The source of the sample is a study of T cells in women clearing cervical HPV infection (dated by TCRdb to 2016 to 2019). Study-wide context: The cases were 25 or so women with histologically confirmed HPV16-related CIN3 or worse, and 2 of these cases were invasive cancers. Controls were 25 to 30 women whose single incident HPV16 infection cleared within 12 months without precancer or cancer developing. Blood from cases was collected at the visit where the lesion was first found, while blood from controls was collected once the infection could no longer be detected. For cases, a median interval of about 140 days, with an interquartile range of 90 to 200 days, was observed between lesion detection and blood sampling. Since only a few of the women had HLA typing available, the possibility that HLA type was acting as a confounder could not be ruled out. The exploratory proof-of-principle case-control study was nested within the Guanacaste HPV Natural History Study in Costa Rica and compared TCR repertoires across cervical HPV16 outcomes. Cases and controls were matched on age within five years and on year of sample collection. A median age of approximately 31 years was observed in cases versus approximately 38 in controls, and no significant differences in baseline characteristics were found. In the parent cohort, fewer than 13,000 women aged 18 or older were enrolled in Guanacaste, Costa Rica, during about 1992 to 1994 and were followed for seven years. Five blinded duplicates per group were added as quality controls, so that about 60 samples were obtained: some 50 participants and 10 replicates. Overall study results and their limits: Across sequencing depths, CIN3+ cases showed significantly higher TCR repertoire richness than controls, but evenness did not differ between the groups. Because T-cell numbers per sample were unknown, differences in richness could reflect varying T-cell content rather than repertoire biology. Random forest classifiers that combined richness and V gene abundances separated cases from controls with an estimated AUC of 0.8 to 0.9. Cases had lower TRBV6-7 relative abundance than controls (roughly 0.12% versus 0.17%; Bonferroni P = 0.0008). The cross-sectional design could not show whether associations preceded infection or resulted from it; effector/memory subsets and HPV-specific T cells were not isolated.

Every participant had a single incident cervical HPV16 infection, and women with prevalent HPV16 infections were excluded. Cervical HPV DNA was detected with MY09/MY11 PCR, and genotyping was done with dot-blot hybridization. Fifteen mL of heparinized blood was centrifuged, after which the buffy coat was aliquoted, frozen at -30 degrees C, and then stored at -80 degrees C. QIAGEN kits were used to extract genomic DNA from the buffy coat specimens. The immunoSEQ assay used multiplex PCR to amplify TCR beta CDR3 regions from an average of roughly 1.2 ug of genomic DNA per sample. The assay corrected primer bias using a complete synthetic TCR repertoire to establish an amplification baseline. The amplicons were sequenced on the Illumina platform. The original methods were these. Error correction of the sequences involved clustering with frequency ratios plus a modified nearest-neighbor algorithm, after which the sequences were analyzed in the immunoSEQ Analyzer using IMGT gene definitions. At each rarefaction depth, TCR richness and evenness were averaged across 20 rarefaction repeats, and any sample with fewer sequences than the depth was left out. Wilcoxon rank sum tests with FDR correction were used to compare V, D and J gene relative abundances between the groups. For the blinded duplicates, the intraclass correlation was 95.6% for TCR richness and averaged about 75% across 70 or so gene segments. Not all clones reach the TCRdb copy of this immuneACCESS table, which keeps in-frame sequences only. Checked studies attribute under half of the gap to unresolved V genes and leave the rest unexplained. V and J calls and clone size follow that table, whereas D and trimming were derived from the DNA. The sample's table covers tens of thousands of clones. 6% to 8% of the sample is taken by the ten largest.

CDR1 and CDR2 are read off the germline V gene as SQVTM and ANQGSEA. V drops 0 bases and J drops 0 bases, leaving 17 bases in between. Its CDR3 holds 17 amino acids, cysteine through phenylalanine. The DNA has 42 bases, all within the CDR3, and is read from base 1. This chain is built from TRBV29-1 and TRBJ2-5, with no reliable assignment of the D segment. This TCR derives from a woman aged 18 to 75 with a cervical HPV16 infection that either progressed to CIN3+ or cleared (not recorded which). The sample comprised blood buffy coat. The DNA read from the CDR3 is TGCAGCGTTGAAGATAGAGGAAGGGCGAAGTACCAAGAGACC. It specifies CSVEDRGRAKYQET. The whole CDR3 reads CSVEDRGRAKYQETQYF.